This T cell receptor beta chain was sequenced in a study of CD8 T cells in Susac syndrome. The CDR3 has 17 amino acids. Trimming took 4 bases from V and 3 from J, leaving 20 bases between them. Germline CDR1 is SGHRS and CDR2 is YFSETQ. Random hexamers were used to reverse transcribe the RNA input (roughly 0.5 to 1 ug). TCRdb re-called the immunoSEQ multiplex PCR reads with MiXCR, one entry per CDR3 protein. The sample lists 200,000 or so distinct CDR3 sequences, 90% to 95% occurring once. The sequenced sample was CD4+ T cells from PBMCs. V and J are TRBV5-1 and TRBJ1-5, with no clear D. This receptor was obtained from a human donor with multiple sclerosis. This chain's CDR3 is CASSGGGPMDYNQPQHF. The CDR3 DNA follows: TGCGCCAGCAGCGGCGGTGGTCCGATGGATTACAATCAGCCCCAGCATTTT.